This is a list of T cell receptor beta chains from one sample in a study of response to subunit inactivated influenza vaccine. TCRdb itself ran the RT-PCR reads through MiXCR, one entry per CDR3 protein. Here the sample spans approximately 170,000 distinct CDR3 sequences, less than 15% being singletons. The same specimen was also included in a second study, on T cells expressing NK-cell markers.

The specimen comprised CD8+ T cells sorted from PBMCs, sampled about 12 days after vaccination. These receptor sequences come from a man aged 45 to 65 who received an inactivated influenza vaccine. Both conserved end residues are part of each CDR3. The D gene is left open where the match is weak. Expanded clones get a size class; other rows say once, few or many, or leave the size out.

j_call d_call clone_size cdr3_length v_call cdr3_aa cdr3_nt
TRBJ2-7 NA NA 16 TRBV29-1 CSVVGGIGGPSYEQYF TGCAGCGTTGTGGGGGGAATCGGAGGGCCCTCCTACGAGCAGTACTTC
TRBJ2-7 TRBD2 few 14 TRBV13 CASSPSRGGYEQYF TGTGCCAGCAGCCCCTCGCGCGGGGGCTACGAGCAGTACTTC
TRBJ1-3 NA many 15 TRBV12-3/TRBV12-4 CASSFYGFSGNTIYF TGTGCCAGCAGTTTTTACGGGTTCTCTGGAAACACCATATATTTT
TRBJ1-2 NA few 13 TRBV6-2/TRBV6-3 CASTLLARYGYTF TGTGCCAGCACCCTACTCGCCCGCTATGGCTACACCTTC
TRBJ1-1 TRBD1 many 12 TRBV30 CAGDRGTAEAFF TGTGCCGGGGACAGGGGTACGGCTGAAGCTTTCTTT
TRBJ1-1 NA NA 15 TRBV27 CASSPFAGAHTEAFF TGTGCCAGCAGCCCATTCGCGGGGGCGCACACTGAAGCTTTCTTT
TRBJ1-6 NA NA 17 TRBV7-2 CASSSGWGDKYNSPLHF TGTGCCAGCAGCTCCGGCTGGGGAGACAAGTATAATTCACCCCTCCACTTT
TRBJ2-1 NA NA 15 TRBV3-1 CASSPDGTRNNEQFF TGTGCCAGCAGCCCCGACGGTACACGCAACAATGAGCAGTTCTTC
TRBJ2-2 NA few 16 TRBV6-2/TRBV6-3 CASSYSYGGRTGELFF TGTGCCAGCAGTTACTCGTATGGGGGGCGTACCGGGGAGCTGTTTTTT
TRBJ1-5 TRBD1 many 14 TRBV27 CASSFTGGVQPQHF TGTGCCAGCAGTTTTACAGGGGGCGTTCAGCCCCAGCATTTT
TRBJ1-1 TRBD1 few 15 TRBV12-3/TRBV12-4 CASTLRRGRNTEAFF TGTGCCAGCACCCTTAGGAGGGGGCGGAACACTGAAGCTTTCTTT
TRBJ2-7 NA few 13 TRBV7-9 CASSLGLATEQYF TGTGCCAGCAGCTTAGGTCTAGCGACCGAGCAGTACTTC
TRBJ1-2 NA few 11 TRBV24-1 CATSVGTSYTF TGTGCCACCAGTGTCGGGACAAGCTACACCTTC
TRBJ2-5 TRBD1 NA 14 TRBV29-1 CSDQWDSREETQYF TGCAGCGATCAGTGGGACAGCCGAGAAGAGACCCAGTACTTC
TRBJ2-1 TRBD1 few 15 TRBV7-6 CASSSPLDRVDEQFF TGTGCCAGCAGCTCCCCTCTGGACAGGGTCGATGAGCAGTTCTTC
TRBJ2-7 TRBD1 many 14 TRBV27 CASSLGTAGYEQYF TGTGCCAGCAGTCTTGGGACAGCAGGCTACGAGCAGTACTTC
TRBJ2-1 NA few 13 TRBV6-2/TRBV6-3 CASSLRVYNEQFF TGTGCCAGCAGTCTGAGGGTCTACAATGAGCAGTTCTTC
TRBJ2-7 NA NA 16 TRBV6-2/TRBV6-3 CASSYSFGGGSYEQYF TGTGCCAGCAGTTACTCTTTCGGGGGAGGCAGCTACGAGCAGTACTTC
TRBJ2-1 TRBD2 NA 21 TRBV6-1 CASSGQGRRGASGGIYNEQFF TGTGCCAGCAGTGGCCAGGGGCGCAGGGGAGCTAGCGGGGGGATTTACAATGAGCAGTTCTTC
TRBJ1-1 NA NA 14 TRBV12-3/TRBV12-4 CASSQTGDQLGAFF TGTGCCAGCAGTCAGACCGGGGACCAACTGGGAGCTTTCTTT
TRBJ2-2 NA few 13 TRBV30 CAWSVVLTGELFF TGTGCCTGGAGTGTCGTTCTCACCGGGGAGCTGTTTTTT
TRBJ2-1 TRBD2 NA 17 TRBV7-9 CASSSPWTSGRANEQFF TGTGCCAGCAGCTCGCCTTGGACTAGCGGGAGAGCCAATGAGCAGTTCTTC
TRBJ1-6 NA NA 12 TRBV6-5 CASNRYNSPLHF TGTGCCAGCAACCGCTATAATTCACCCCTCCACTTT
TRBJ2-3 NA NA 18 TRBV6-5 CASSYSTGFNLFPDTQYF TGTGCCAGCAGTTACTCAACAGGATTCAACCTCTTCCCAGATACGCAGTATTTT
TRBJ2-1 TRBD2 NA 12 TRBV11-2 CASRHGGGEQFF TGTGCCAGCAGGCACGGGGGGGGGGAGCAGTTCTTC
TRBJ2-2 NA NA 14 TRBV10-3 CAIKGERLAGELFF TGTGCCATCAAGGGGGAGCGGCTGGCCGGGGAGCTGTTTTTT
TRBJ1-5 NA NA 13 TRBV28 CASSPDLNQPQHF TGTGCCAGCAGCCCAGACCTGAATCAGCCCCAGCATTTT
TRBJ1-2 NA few 14 TRBV28 CASSLRGRGSGYTF TGTGCCAGCAGTTTGAGAGGCAGGGGTTCTGGCTACACCTTC
TRBJ2-1 TRBD2 NA 14 TRBV20-1 CSARTGGPVNEQFF TGCAGTGCTAGGACGGGAGGGCCGGTCAATGAGCAGTTCTTC
TRBJ2-7 NA few 14 TRBV29-1 CSVEIPERPYEQYF TGCAGCGTTGAAATCCCCGAGAGGCCCTACGAGCAGTACTTC
TRBJ2-5 NA NA 15 TRBV28 CASSTPDGGSETQYF TGTGCCAGCTCCACCCCGGACGGGGGATCGGAGACCCAGTACTTC
TRBJ2-3 NA NA 19 TRBV28 CASSLRRRVILGGTDTQYF TGTGCCAGCAGTTTACGCCGGAGGGTGATCTTAGGAGGCACAGATACGCAGTATTTT
TRBJ2-7 NA NA 13 TRBV12-3/TRBV12-4 CASSFGRAHEQYF TGTGCCAGCAGTTTCGGCAGGGCCCACGAGCAGTACTTC